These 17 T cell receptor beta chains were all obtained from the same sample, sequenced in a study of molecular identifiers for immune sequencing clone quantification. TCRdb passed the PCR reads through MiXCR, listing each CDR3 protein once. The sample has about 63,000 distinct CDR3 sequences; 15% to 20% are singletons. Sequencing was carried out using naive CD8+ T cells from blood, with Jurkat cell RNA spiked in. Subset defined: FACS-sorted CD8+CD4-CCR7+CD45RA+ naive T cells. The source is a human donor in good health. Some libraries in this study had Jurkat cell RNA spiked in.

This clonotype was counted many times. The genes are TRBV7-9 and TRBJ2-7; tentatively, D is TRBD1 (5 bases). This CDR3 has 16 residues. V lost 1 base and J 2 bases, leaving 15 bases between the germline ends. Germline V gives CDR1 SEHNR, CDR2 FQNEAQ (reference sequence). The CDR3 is CASSLGLGEKAYEQYF. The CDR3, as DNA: TGTGCCAGCAGCTTAGGCTTAGGGGAAAAGGCCTACGAGCAGTACTTC.

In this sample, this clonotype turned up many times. CDR3: CASSITPAEVNEQFF. Written as DNA, the CDR3 is TGTGCCAGTAGTATCACTCCCGCTGAAGTGAATGAGCAGTTCTTC. The V and J genes are TRBV19 and TRBJ2-1; D remains ambiguous. V was pared by 3 bases and J by 7 bases, with 16 bases between. There are 15 residues in the CDR3. Germline lookup yields CDR1 LNHDA and CDR2 SQIVND (reference sequence).

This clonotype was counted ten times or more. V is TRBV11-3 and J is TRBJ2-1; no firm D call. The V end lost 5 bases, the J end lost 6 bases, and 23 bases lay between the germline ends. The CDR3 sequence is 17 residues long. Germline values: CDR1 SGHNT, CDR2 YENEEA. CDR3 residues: CASSPIGVGGTINEQFF. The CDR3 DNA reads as TGTGCCAGCAGCCCCATTGGAGTGGGCGGCACAATCAATGAGCAGTTCTTC.

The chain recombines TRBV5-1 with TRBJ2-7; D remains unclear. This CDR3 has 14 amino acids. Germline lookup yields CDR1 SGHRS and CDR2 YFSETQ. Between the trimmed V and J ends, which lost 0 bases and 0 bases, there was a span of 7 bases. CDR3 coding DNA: TGCGCCAGCAGCTTGGAACAGCCCTCCTACGAGCAGTACTTC. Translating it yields CASSLEQPSYEQYF.

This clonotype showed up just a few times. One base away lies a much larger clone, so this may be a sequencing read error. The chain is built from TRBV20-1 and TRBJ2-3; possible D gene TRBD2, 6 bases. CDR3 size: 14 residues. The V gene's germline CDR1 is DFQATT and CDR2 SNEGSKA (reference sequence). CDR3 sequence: CSASSGGITDTRYF. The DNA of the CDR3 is TGCAGTGCTAGTAGCGGAGGTATCACAGATACGCGGTATTTT.

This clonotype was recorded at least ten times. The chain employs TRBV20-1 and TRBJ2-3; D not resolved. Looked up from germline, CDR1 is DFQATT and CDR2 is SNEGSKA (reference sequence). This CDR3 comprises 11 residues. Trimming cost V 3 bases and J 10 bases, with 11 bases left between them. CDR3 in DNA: TGCAGTGCTAGGCTAGGGATGGCGCAGTATTTT. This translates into CSARLGMAQYF.

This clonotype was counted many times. The CDR3 is CASSPTVLLAYEQYF. Written as DNA, the CDR3 is TGTGCCAGCAGCCCTACAGTACTGCTGGCCTACGAGCAGTACTTC. The J gene is TRBJ2-7, the V gene TRBV9, with D unresolved. CDR3 size: 15 residues. V was cut by 4 bases and J by 2 bases, with 16 bases left in between. The germline gives CDR1 SGDLS, CDR2 YYNGEE.

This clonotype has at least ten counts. The CDR3 DNA is TGTGCCAGCAGTACGACGGGATACACAGATACGCAGTATTTT. Translation: CASSTTGYTDTQYF. The chain recombines TRBV6-1 with TRBJ2-3, with a tentative D call TRBD2 (5 bases). With 5 bases removed from V and 2 bases from J, the gap between germline ends came to 11 bases. Germline V lookup: CDR1 MNHNS, CDR2 SASEGT. The CDR3 extends over 14 amino acids.

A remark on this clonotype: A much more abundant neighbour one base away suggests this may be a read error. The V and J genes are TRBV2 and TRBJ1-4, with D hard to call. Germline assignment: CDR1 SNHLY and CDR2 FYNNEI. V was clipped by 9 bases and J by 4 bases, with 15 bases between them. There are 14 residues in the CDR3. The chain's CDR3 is CASRIGPINEKLFF. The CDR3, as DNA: TGTGCCAGTAGGATTGGGCCGATTAATGAAAAACTGTTTTTT.

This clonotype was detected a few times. For the CDR3, the DNA is TGCGCCAGCAGTCTCCTAACCGACACTGAAGCTTTCTTT. Translated, it gives CASSLLTDTEAFF. The chain is built from TRBV23-1 and TRBJ1-1, with D uncertain. TRBV23-1 is treated as an ORF (open reading frame) with a function not yet certain. Trimming took 4 bases from V and 3 from J, leaving 9 bases between them. The CDR3 has 13 amino acids.

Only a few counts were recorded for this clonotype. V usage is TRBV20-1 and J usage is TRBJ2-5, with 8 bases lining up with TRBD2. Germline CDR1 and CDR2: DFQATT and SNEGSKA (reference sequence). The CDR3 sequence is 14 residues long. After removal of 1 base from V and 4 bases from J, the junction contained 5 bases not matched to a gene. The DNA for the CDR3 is TGCAGTGCTAGAGTGGCGCTAGCGGGAGAGACCCAGTACTTC. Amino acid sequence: CSARVALAGETQYF.

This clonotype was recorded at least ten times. The CDR3 loop is CASSQDLLGTVEDDTQYF. CDR3 DNA sequence: TGTGCCAGCAGCCAAGATCTATTGGGGACCGTAGAAGACGATACGCAGTATTTT. The chain has TRBV4-2 and TRBJ2-3; D might be TRBD1 or TRBD2, each matching 5 bases. CDR1 is LGHNA and CDR2 is YNFKEQ in the germline V gene. The CDR3 has 18 residues. V shed 0 bases and J shed 6 bases, with 22 bases lying between them.

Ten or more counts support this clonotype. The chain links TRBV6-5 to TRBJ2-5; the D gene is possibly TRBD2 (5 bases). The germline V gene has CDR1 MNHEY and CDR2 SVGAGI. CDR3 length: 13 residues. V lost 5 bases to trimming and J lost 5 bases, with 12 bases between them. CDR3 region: CASSPLGLETQYF. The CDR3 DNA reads TGTGCCAGCAGTCCATTAGGACTTGAGACCCAGTACTTC.

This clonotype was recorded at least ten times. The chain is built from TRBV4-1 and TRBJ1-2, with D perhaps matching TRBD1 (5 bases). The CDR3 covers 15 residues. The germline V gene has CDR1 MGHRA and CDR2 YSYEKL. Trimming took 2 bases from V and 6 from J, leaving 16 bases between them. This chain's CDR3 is CASSQPPQGENGYTF. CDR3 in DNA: TGCGCCAGCAGCCAACCCCCGCAGGGAGAAAATGGCTACACCTTC.

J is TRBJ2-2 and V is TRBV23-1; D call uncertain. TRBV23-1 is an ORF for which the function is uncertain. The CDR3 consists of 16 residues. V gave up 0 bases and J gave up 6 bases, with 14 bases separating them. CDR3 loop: CASSQSGFLSSGELFF. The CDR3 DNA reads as TGCGCCAGCAGTCAATCGGGTTTTCTGAGTTCCGGGGAGCTGTTTTTT.

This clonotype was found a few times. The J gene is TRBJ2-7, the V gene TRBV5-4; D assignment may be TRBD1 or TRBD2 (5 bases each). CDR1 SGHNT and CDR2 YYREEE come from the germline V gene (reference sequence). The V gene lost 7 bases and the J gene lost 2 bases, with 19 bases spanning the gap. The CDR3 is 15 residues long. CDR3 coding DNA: TGTGCCAGCTCCTCCTCCCCGGGACCCGCCTACGAGCAGTACTTC. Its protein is CASSSSPGPAYEQYF.

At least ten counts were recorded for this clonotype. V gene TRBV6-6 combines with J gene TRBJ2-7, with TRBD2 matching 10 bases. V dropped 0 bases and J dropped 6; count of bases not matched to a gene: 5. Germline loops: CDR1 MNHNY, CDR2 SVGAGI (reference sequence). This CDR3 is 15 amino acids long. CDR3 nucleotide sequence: TGTGCCAGCAGTTACTCTCTAGCGGGAGTCTCCGAGCAGTACTTC. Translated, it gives CASSYSLAGVSEQYF.